The 32 T cell receptor beta chains reported below all come from one sample, sequenced in a study of regulatory T cells in long-lasting Graves disease. The sample's time point: newly diagnosed GD, antithyroid drugs for less than 3 months. RNA from PBMCs was the source of the TCR library. CDR3-region Arm-PCR and iRepertoire HTBI primers produced the TCR beta libraries. TCRdb independently ran MiXCR on the multiplex PCR reads; one entry per CDR3 protein. Of 500,000 to 700,000 distinct CDR3 sequences in the sample, around 15% are singletons; the top ten hold about 18%. In addition, the sample was reused for a study of T cells in Graves' hyperthyroidism and ophthalmopathy.

The sample in question was peripheral blood mononuclear cells (PBMCs), obtained at new diagnosis, from a patient treated with antithyroid drugs. These receptors originate from a woman in her twenties or thirties with Graves disease.

This clonotype was seen many times. The chain links TRBV12-5 to TRBJ2-7, with 8 bases that match TRBD2. Germline V gene data show CDR1 as LGHNT and CDR2 as FRNRAP. The CDR3 is 15 amino acids. The CDR3: CAPPAGGWGIYEQYF. The CDR3 DNA reads as TGTGCCCCCCCTGCGGGAGGATGGGGTATCTACGAGCAGTACTTC.

In its sample, this clonotype was seen a few times. The chain links TRBV30 to TRBJ1-5; TRBD1 is a possible D gene (5 bases). Germline CDR1 reads GTSNPN; CDR2 reads SVGIG (reference sequence). The CDR3 length is 14 residues. The V gene lost 2 bases and the J gene lost 5 bases, with 13 bases spanning the gap. The CDR3 is CAWSLTGGDQPQHF. The DNA of the CDR3 is TGTGCCTGGAGTCTAACGGGGGGGGATCAGCCCCAGCATTTT.

The chain is built from TRBV6-1 and TRBJ1-2; D might be TRBD1 (6 bases). Deletions cut 6 bases from V and 5 bases from J, with 22 bases between. CDR3 length: 16 amino acids. The V gene's germline CDR1 is MNHNS and CDR2 SASEGT. The CDR3 sequence: CASRPRRGDWAYGYTF. In DNA, the CDR3 is TGTGCCAGCAGGCCTAGGAGGGGGGATTGGGCTTATGGCTACACCTTC.

This chain links TRBV5-1 with TRBJ2-2, with 8 bases that match TRBD1. This CDR3 spans 15 amino acids. The V gene's germline CDR1 is SGHRS and CDR2 YFSETQ. The V gene end was trimmed by 7 bases and the J gene end by 0 bases; junction bases not matched to a gene: 5. The CDR3 region is CASGTGQANTGELFF. CDR3 nucleotide sequence: TGCGCCAGCGGCACGGGACAGGCGAACACCGGGGAGCTGTTTTTT.

Note on this clonotype: A read error may explain this, as a much larger clone is one base away. The chain employs TRBV11-1 and TRBJ2-7; 7 bases agree with TRBD1. V trimming: 5 bases; J trimming: 4 bases; junction bases outside the gene matches: 11. The CDR3 is 15 amino acids. CDR1 is SGHAT, CDR2 FQDESV, per germline (reference sequence). The CDR3 reads CASSPLTGPGYEQYF. The CDR3 DNA follows: TGTGCCAGCAGCCCTCTGACAGGGCCGGGATACGAGCAGTACTTC.

In this sample, this clonotype turned up many times. The chain joins TRBV10-3 to TRBJ2-3, with 7 bases matching TRBD1. Germline-derived CDR1 and CDR2 are ENHRY and SYGVKD. The V and J ends lost 5 bases and 3 bases, in that order; junction bases with no gene match: 5. The CDR3 is 14 amino acids. This chain's CDR3 is CAISRGQATDTQYF. Written as DNA, the CDR3 is TGTGCCATCAGTAGAGGACAGGCGACAGATACGCAGTATTTT.

This clonotype was counted at least ten times. CDR3 in amino acids: CASMAGGETEAFF. In nucleotides, the CDR3 is TGTGCCAGCATGGCCGGAGGAGAGACTGAAGCTTTCTTT. This rearrangement joins TRBV28 to TRBJ1-1, with unresolved D. This CDR3 has 13 residues. Germline CDR1 and CDR2: MDHEN and SYDVKM. Between the trimmed V and J ends, which lost 7 bases and 5 bases, there was a span of 14 bases.

The table lists this clonotype with a few counts. The genes are TRBV29-1 and TRBJ2-5; D call uncertain. Germline loops: CDR1 SQVTM, CDR2 ANQGSEA. The CDR3 is 14 amino acids. Trimming left V 0 bases short and J 2 bases short, with 10 bases between. CDR3 in amino acids: CSVEDNGQQETQYF. The CDR3 coding sequence is TGCAGCGTTGAAGATAATGGGCAACAAGAGACCCAGTACTTC.

This clonotype was observed a handful of times. The rearrangement joins TRBV6-1 to TRBJ2-7; 11 positions agree with TRBD2. Looked up from germline, CDR1 is MNHNS and CDR2 is SASEGT. The CDR3 has 13 amino acids. Losses at the gene ends were 11 bases for V and 5 bases for J; bases not matched to a gene: 8. As DNA, the CDR3 is TGTGCCGGTACTTTAGCGGGAGGGCACGAGCAGTACTTC. Amino acids: CAGTLAGGHEQYF.

The sample holds a few counts of this clonotype. The chain employs TRBV20-1 and TRBJ1-5, with D tentatively TRBD1 (6 bases). The CDR3 consists of 15 residues. Germline CDR1 DFQATT, CDR2 SNEGSKA (reference sequence). Trimming took 6 bases from V and 2 from J, leaving 17 bases between them. The CDR3 nucleotides are TGCAGTGCCATCTCTCTCAGACAGGGCAATCAGCCCCAGCATTTT. Its translation: CSAISLRQGNQPQHF.

The table lists this clonotype with many counts. V usage is TRBV20-1 and J usage is TRBJ2-7; a weak D match, TRBD2 (7 bases). This CDR3 is 15 amino acids long. The germline V gene has CDR1 DFQATT and CDR2 SNEGSKA (reference sequence). V lost 3 bases and J lost 1, with 16 bases in between. The CDR3 is CSASGGQRVSYEQYF. The CDR3, as DNA: TGCAGTGCTAGCGGGGGGCAGCGGGTTTCCTACGAGCAGTACTTC.

This clonotype was seen a handful of times. The chain couples TRBV9 to TRBJ2-7, with 13 bases aligning to TRBD2. This CDR3 is built from 18 residues. The germline V gene encodes CDR1 SGDLS and CDR2 YYNGEE. With 4 bases clipped from V and 5 bases from J, the junction kept 15 bases outside the gene matches. The CDR3 loop is CASSPYTGTSGALDEQYF. The CDR3 nucleotides read TGTGCCAGCAGCCCCTATACCGGGACTAGCGGGGCCCTCGACGAGCAGTACTTC.

This clonotype was counted between two and nine times. The chain couples TRBV7-9 to TRBJ2-7; TRBD2 matches at 9 bases. Germline V gene sequence: CDR1 SEHNR, CDR2 FQNEAQ (reference sequence). This CDR3 region has 16 residues. Losses at the gene ends were 5 bases for V and 2 bases for J; bases not matched to a gene: 10. The CDR3: CASSPGLAGWAYEQYF. The CDR3 bases are TGTGCCAGCAGCCCTGGCCTAGCGGGATGGGCCTACGAGCAGTACTTC.

This clonotype turned up a few times. The V gene is TRBV28, the J gene TRBJ2-6; D call uncertain. This CDR3 region has 17 residues. V was clipped by 7 bases and J by 0 bases, with 16 bases between them. Germline V CDR1 and CDR2: MDHEN, SYDVKM. CDR3: CASTARLWNSGANVLTF. The CDR3 nucleotides are TGTGCCAGCACCGCGAGGCTCTGGAACTCTGGGGCCAACGTCCTGACTTTC.

This clonotype has just a few counts. This chain uses TRBV29-1 with TRBJ2-5; D is perhaps TRBD1 (6 bases). Trimming stripped 6 bases from V and 5 bases from J, with 19 bases between. Per the germline V gene, CDR1 is SQVTM and CDR2 is ANQGSEA. CDR3 size: 14 residues. CDR3 coding DNA: TGCAGCGTAACCGGGACCGCCGGACAGGAGACCCAGTACTTC. Its protein product is CSVTGTAGQETQYF.

The V gene is TRBV7-2, the J gene TRBJ2-1; 9 positions agree with TRBD2. The CDR3 sequence is 16 residues long. The V and J ends lost 3 bases and 8 bases, in that order; junction bases with no gene match: 11. Germline CDR1 SGHTA, CDR2 FQGNSA. CDR3 protein: CASSLVSGLASYEQFF. The CDR3 bases are TGTGCCAGCAGCTTGGTTTCCGGACTAGCGTCTTATGAGCAGTTCTTC.

Ten or more counts support this clonotype. The CDR3 here is CASSLAYGTVNEQFF. The CDR3 DNA is TGTGCCAGCAGCTTAGCGTACGGGACGGTCAATGAGCAGTTCTTC. The chain joins TRBV7-8 to TRBJ2-1, with D tentatively TRBD1 or TRBD2 (5 bases each). CDR1 SGHVS and CDR2 FQNEAQ come from the germline V gene. This CDR3 has 15 residues. Trimming shortened V by 0 bases and J by 6 bases, and 12 bases separated the two germline ends.

The V call is TRBV5-1, the J call TRBJ2-2; D is tentatively TRBD1 or TRBD2 (6 bases each). Trimming left V 3 bases short and J 0 bases short, with 12 bases between. CDR3 length: 16 amino acids. Germline CDR1 and CDR2: SGHRS and YFSETQ. This CDR3 reads CASSWGAPPNTGELFF. CDR3 DNA: TGCGCCAGCAGCTGGGGGGCGCCTCCGAACACCGGGGAGCTGTTTTTT.

This clonotype was recorded at least ten times. The chain links TRBV12-3 or TRBV12-4 to TRBJ1-6; 8 bases are a match to TRBD1. Trimming took 7 bases from V and 10 from J; bases not matched to a gene: 6. CDR3 length equals 13 residues. This CDR3 reads CASTRQGFSPLHF. In DNA form, the CDR3 reads TGTGCCAGCACACGACAGGGGTTCTCACCCCTCCACTTT.

The gene calls are TRBV7-9 and TRBJ2-5; 12 nucleotides line up with TRBD2. From germline, CDR1 is SEHNR and CDR2 FQNEAQ (reference sequence). V was clipped by 5 bases and J by 1 base; unmatched bases: 8. CDR3 length: 17 residues. The DNA of the CDR3 is TGTGCCAGCAGCCCAAATTGGACTAGCGGGACCCAAGAGACCCAGTACTTC. It specifies CASSPNWTSGTQETQYF.

This clonotype has just a few counts. V gene TRBV5-1 combines with J gene TRBJ2-5; no firm D call. Germline V gives CDR1 SGHRS, CDR2 YFSETQ. This CDR3 is 14 amino acids long. Trimming removed 0 bases at V and 3 bases at J, with 9 bases between. The CDR3 protein is CASSLEGPKETQYF. The CDR3 nucleotides are TGCGCCAGCAGCTTGGAGGGCCCGAAAGAGACCCAGTACTTC.

There are many counts of this clonotype. The rearrangement joins TRBV20-1 to TRBJ2-3; D may be TRBD1 (5 bases). The V gene's germline CDR1 is DFQATT and CDR2 SNEGSKA (reference sequence). The CDR3 loop spans 14 amino acids. V shed 2 bases and J shed 7 bases, with 16 bases lying between them. CDR3 nucleotides: TGCAGTGCTAGACCCTGGGGCGAACCATATACGCAGTATTTT. Its translation: CSARPWGEPYTQYF.

About this clonotype itself: A read error is possible here, since a much larger clone lies one base away. The chain recombines TRBV2 with TRBJ2-3; no definite D call. CDR3 size: 13 residues. Germline loops: CDR1 SNHLY, CDR2 FYNNEI. This CDR3 is CAGKVGLADTRYF. The CDR3 DNA reads as TGTGCCGGAAAGGTCGGATTAGCAGATACGCGGTATTTT.

This clonotype was counted at least ten times. The V and J genes are TRBV6-1 and TRBJ1-5; 7 bases fit TRBD1. CDR1 is MNHNS and CDR2 is SASEGT in the germline V gene. The CDR3 sequence is 16 residues long. The junction had 5 bases not matched to a gene; V was cut back by 3 bases and J by 0 bases. The CDR3 coding sequence is TGTGCCAGCAGTGACTGGGGACAGTTTAGCAATCAGCCCCAGCATTTT. Translated: CASSDWGQFSNQPQHF.

This clonotype was seen a few times. The chain links TRBV18 to TRBJ1-4; TRBD1 agrees at 7 bases. The ends lost 2 bases at V and 5 bases at J; junction bases unmatched: 5. Germline V lookup: CDR1 KGHSH, CDR2 LQKENI. The CDR3 spans 15 residues. In DNA form, the CDR3 reads TGTGCCAGCTCACCATCCGGGACAGTAAATGAAAAACTGTTTTTT. This gives the protein CASSPSGTVNEKLFF.

This clonotype was recorded at least ten times. The rearrangement links TRBV12-3 or TRBV12-4 to TRBJ2-7; TRBD2 matches 7 bases. This CDR3 is built from 15 residues. V lost 8 bases, J lost 1 base, and 11 bases stayed unmatched. CDR3 DNA sequence: TGTGCCAGCCTAGGGAGCGGGGACTGGTCCTACGAGCAGTACTTC. Protein: CASLGSGDWSYEQYF.

Concerning this clonotype itself: The junction differs from germline at one of its ends, possibly a read error. The chain joins TRBV20-1 to TRBJ2-1; maybe TRBD1 (6 bases). The CDR3 is 11 residues long. Germline-derived CDR1 and CDR2 are DFQATT and SNEGSKA (reference sequence). CDR3 coding DNA: TGCAATGCTCCTTCCGGGACAGAGCAGTTCTTC. This translates into CNAPSGTEQFF.

This clonotype was seen at least ten times. The J gene is TRBJ1-1, the V gene TRBV7-3; TRBD1 is a possible D gene (5 bases). The CDR3 is 18 residues long. Between the trimmed V and J ends, which lost 5 bases and 5 bases, there was a span of 27 bases. Germline V CDR1 and CDR2: SGHTA, FQGTGA. CDR3 DNA sequence: TGTGCCAGCAGCCCCAGCCTTATTTCTGGGGCCTTGGGAACTGAAGCTTTCTTT. This encodes CASSPSLISGALGTEAFF. The complete variable domain, with remaining parts taken from reference TRBV7-3 and TRBJ1-1, reads GAGVSQTPSNKVTEKGKYVELRCDPISGHTALYWYRQSLGQGPEFLIYFQGTGAADDSGLPNDRFFAVRPEGSVSTLKIQRTERGDSAVYLCASSPSLISGALGTEAFFGQGTRLTVV.

Comments on this clonotype: A much larger clone differs by one base, so this may be a read error. V usage is TRBV6-1 and J usage is TRBJ1-1; 7 nucleotides match TRBD1. CDR1 is MNHNS, CDR2 SASEGT, per germline. CDR3 length: 12 amino acids. CDR3 bases: TGTGCCAGTTCGACAGGGACGACTGAAGCTATCTTT. Translation: CASSTGTTEAIF.

The table lists this clonotype with a few counts. The V and J genes are TRBV28 and TRBJ2-5, with no clear D. The V and J ends lost 6 bases and 4 bases respectively, with 9 bases between them. CDR3 size: 12 residues. From germline, CDR1 is MDHEN and CDR2 SYDVKM. The CDR3 region has the DNA TGTGCCAGCAGATCCGGTTTAGAGACCCAGTACTTC. Translation gives CASRSGLETQYF.

This clonotype was observed a few times. This sequence joins TRBV20-1 and TRBJ1-4; D uncertain. The CDR3 sequence is 12 residues long. Trimming removed 0 bases at V and 7 bases at J, with 6 bases between. Germline V lookup: CDR1 DFQATT, CDR2 SNEGSKA (reference sequence). In nucleotides, the CDR3 is TGCAGTGCTAGAGATGAGATTGAAAAACTGTTTTTT. Protein product: CSARDEIEKLFF.

This clonotype was recorded at least ten times. The chain recombines TRBV6-6 with TRBJ2-7, with D perhaps TRBD2 (5 bases). V was pared by 0 bases and J by 3 bases, with 12 bases between. The CDR3 is 15 amino acids. In germline, CDR1 is MNHNY, CDR2 SVGAGI (reference sequence). The CDR3 DNA follows: TGTGCCAGCAGTTACTCGATTACAGAGGGCTACGAGCAGTACTTC. It is translated as CASSYSITEGYEQYF.